Detailed here is one T cell receptor (beta chain). This CDR3 has 14 residues. Germline lookup yields CDR1 SGHDN and CDR2 FVKESK. The V and J ends lost 4 bases and 3 bases respectively, with 11 bases between them. Here immunoSEQ multiplex PCR was the method, and the copy in TCRdb shows in-frame clones only, minus some. The sample includes roughly 30,000 clones, about 85% of them seen just once. The data stem from a study of blood T cell repertoires in COVID-19. The sequence was obtained from a human donor in a cohort sampled during active COVID-19. The chain has TRBV14 and TRBJ2-3, with D perhaps matching TRBD2 (7 bases). Specimen: peripheral blood. The CDR3: CASSLGGPTDTQYF. CDR3 bases: TGTGCCAGCAGCCTGGGGGGGCCGACAGATACGCAGTATTTT. Supplemented by reference TRBV14 and TRBJ2-3, the full variable domain reads EAGVTQFPSHSVIEKGQTVTLRCDPISGHDNLYWYRRVMGKEIKFLLHFVKESKQDESGMPNNRFLAERTGGTYSTLKVQPAELEDSGVYFCASSLGGPTDTQYFGPGTRLTVL.